The source of this T cell receptor (beta chain) is a study of blood T cell dynamics during melanoma immunotherapy. After removal of 4 bases from V and 7 bases from J, the junction contained 2 bases not matched to a gene. Germline V gene sequence: CDR1 SGHDN, CDR2 FVKESK. The CDR3 loop spans 13 amino acids. Documented time point: week 3, after first cycle of checkpoint inhibitor. Disease control meant complete response, partial response or stable disease at 12 weeks. Sequencing used immunoSEQ multiplex PCR; TCRdb keeps in-frame clones, though not all of them. The sample shows 11,000 or so clones, roughly 84% of them seen only once.

Sequencing was performed on blood, taken from a patient treated with checkpoint blockade. The receptor was isolated from a human donor with melanoma. The chain joins TRBV14 to TRBJ1-4; TRBD1 matches 8 bases. CDR3 bases: TGTGCCAGCAGCCGAGGACAGGGTGAAAAACTGTTTTTT. This codes for CASSRGQGEKLFF. The full variable domain, rest sourced from reference TRBV14 and TRBJ1-4, is EAGVTQFPSHSVIEKGQTVTLRCDPISGHDNLYWYRRVMGKEIKFLLHFVKESKQDESGMPNNRFLAERTGGTYSTLKVQPAELEDSGVYFCASSRGQGEKLFFGSGTQLSVL.